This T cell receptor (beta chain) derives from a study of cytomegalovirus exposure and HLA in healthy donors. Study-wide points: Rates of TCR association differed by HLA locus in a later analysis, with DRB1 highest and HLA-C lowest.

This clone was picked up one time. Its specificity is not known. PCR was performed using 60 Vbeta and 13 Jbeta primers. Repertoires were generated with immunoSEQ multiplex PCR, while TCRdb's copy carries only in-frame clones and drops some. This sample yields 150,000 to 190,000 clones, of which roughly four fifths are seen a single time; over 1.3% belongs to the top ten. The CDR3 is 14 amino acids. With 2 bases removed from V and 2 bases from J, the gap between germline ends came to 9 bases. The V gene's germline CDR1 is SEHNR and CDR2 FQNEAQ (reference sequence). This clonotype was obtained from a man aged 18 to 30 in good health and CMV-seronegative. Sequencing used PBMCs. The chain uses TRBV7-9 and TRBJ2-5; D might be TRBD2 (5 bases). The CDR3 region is CASSLQSGQETQYF. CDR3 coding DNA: TGTGCCAGCAGCTTACAGTCGGGACAAGAGACCCAGTACTTC. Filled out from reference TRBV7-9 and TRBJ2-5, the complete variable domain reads DTGVSQNPRHKITKRGQNVTFRCDPISEHNRLYWYRQTLGQGPEFLTYFQNEAQLEKSRLLSDRFSAERPKGSFSTLEIQRTEQGDSAMYLCASSLQSGQETQYFGPGTRLLVL.